This T cell receptor (beta chain) appears in the sequencing data of a study of blood T cell repertoires in COVID-19 (dated by TCRdb to 2020 to 2022). Regarding the study in general: Collaborator samples came from the United States, Italy and Spain and covered acute and convalescent phases of COVID-19. Samples came from the ongoing ImmuneRACE study (first 160 participants) plus 1,254 subjects from 6 global collaborators. The repertoires were released in a freely available public database intended as a resource for research on the immune response to SARS-CoV-2. Where available, HLA class I and class II types were obtained from metadata supplied by the sample provider rather than from assay-based typing. The prospective study material was composed of cDNA or gDNA derived from T cells, B-cell-depleted T cells, or PBMCs. A de-identified subject ID, COVID-19 status, age in years and sex were almost always included in the sample metadata. Deeply sampled blood TCRbeta repertoires from subjects exposed to, actively infected with, or recovered from COVID-19 were included in the dataset.

The cysteine opens and the phenylalanine closes a CDR3 of 16 amino acids. CDR3 DNA only is kept here, 48 bases in frame from base 1. The junction shows trimming of 5 bases on V and 12 bases on J, and the gene matches do not reach 16 bases of it. CDR1 MNHEY and CDR2 SMNVEV are derived from the germline V gene (reference sequence). Here is what the overall study found, with its caveats: How much clinical and demographic metadata was included differed by source and by participant, and the metadata was provided uncurated.

Comments on this clone: It lacks a known antigen. No base qualities exist here, and no much larger clone lies one base off it.

The immunoSEQ Assay, a bias-controlled multiplex PCR, was used to amplify TCRbeta CDR3 regions from genomic DNA. As for how the authors treated the data: Nucleated cell counts per sample were estimated from amplification of reference gene primers within the assay. To quantify the absolute abundance of each unique TCRbeta CDR3 rearrangement, sequence reads were collapsed and filtered. For each sample, productive Simpson clonality was calculated as the square root of Simpson's diversity index across productive rearrangements. TCRdb retrieved this table from immuneACCESS and kept in-frame rearrangements only. Not all clones are present; in checked studies, unresolved V genes account for under half, and no reason is known for the remainder. V and J calls and clone size are given by that table; D and trimming were obtained from the DNA. The sample table lists around 88,000 clones, less than 85% of them with a count of one. The ten largest account for about 8.4% of the sample.

A second Seattle source provided samples from volunteer blood donors who had recovered from COVID-19. Collaborating institutions collected whole blood in K2EDTA tubes following their own protocols. For TCRbeta analysis, collaborator samples were shipped as frozen whole blood, as isolated PBMCs, or as DNA extracted from either sample type. The sequence is built from TRBV27 and TRBJ2-1; the central 10 bases match TRBD1. This receptor was obtained from a man aged 50-59 years who had recovered from COVID-19. Sequences were obtained from peripheral blood. The DNA sequence is TGTGCCAGCAGTCCCACCGGGACAGGGGCGTTGGGGGGGCAGTTCTTC. This codes for CASSPTGTGALGGQFF.